A single sample is the source of the 5 T cell receptor beta chains below, sequenced in a study of long-term antiretroviral therapy in people with HIV. Survey level was the resolution at which the v3.0 immunoSEQ assay ran. Data came from immunoSEQ multiplex PCR; TCRdb stores just in-frame clones and leaves some out. The sample contains 30,000 to 40,000 clones, roughly 85% of which appear only once. The sequences come from unsorted PBMCs, collected 2.2 years after starting antiretroviral therapy. These receptors came from a man younger than 35 with HIV.

In this sample, this clone turned up once. The chain employs TRBV6-6 and TRBJ2-7, with 10 positions matching TRBD1. Germline CDR1 and CDR2: MNHNY and SVGAGI (reference sequence). CDR3 length: 14 residues. The trim removed 6 bases at V and 1 base at J, leaving 3 bases unmatched. CDR3 nucleotides: TGTGCCAGCAGGGGACAGGGGACATCCTACGAGCAGTACTTC. Translating gives CASRGQGTSYEQYF.

This chain connects TRBV4-3 to TRBJ2-1; D not certain. The CDR3 runs 12 residues. Germline CDR1 LGHNA, CDR2 YSLEER. Trimming took 0 bases from V and 8 from J, leaving 5 bases between them. The CDR3 sequence is CASSQDHYEQFF. Written as DNA, the CDR3 is TGCGCCAGCAGCCAAGATCACTATGAGCAGTTCTTC.

This chain links TRBV18 with TRBJ2-5; D call uncertain. Germline CDR1 reads KGHSH; CDR2 reads LQKENI. Trimming stripped 6 bases from V and 1 base from J, with 12 bases between. The CDR3 spans 14 residues. The CDR3 nucleotides read TGTGCCAGCTCCCGGGCAGGATCCCAAGAGACCCAGTACTTC. Its protein is CASSRAGSQETQYF. Drawing the rest from reference TRBV18 and TRBJ2-5, the complete variable domain is NAGVMQNPRHLVRRRGQEARLRCSPMKGHSHVYWYRQLPEEGLKFMVYLQKENIIDESGMPKERFSAEFPKEGPSILRIQQVVRGDSAAYFCASSRAGSQETQYFGPGTRLLVL.

This clone appeared a few times. This chain uses TRBV6-5 with TRBJ2-7, with TRBD2 matching 10 bases. This CDR3 has 15 residues. The trim removed 2 bases at V and 5 bases at J, leaving 6 bases unmatched. The germline V gene encodes CDR1 MNHEY and CDR2 SVGAGI. The CDR3 protein is CASSYGASGRDEQYF. CDR3 in DNA: TGTGCCAGCAGTTACGGGGCTAGCGGGAGAGACGAGCAGTACTTC.

This clone was recorded once. The J gene is TRBJ2-1, the V gene TRBV28, with 9 positions matching TRBD2. The germline gives CDR1 MDHEN, CDR2 SYDVKM. V lost 6 bases, J lost 4 bases, and 10 bases stayed unmatched. The CDR3 extends over 16 amino acids. CDR3 sequence: CASSLIAGVYYNEQFF. CDR3 coding DNA: TGTGCCAGCAGCCTCATAGCGGGAGTGTATTACAATGAGCAGTTCTTC.